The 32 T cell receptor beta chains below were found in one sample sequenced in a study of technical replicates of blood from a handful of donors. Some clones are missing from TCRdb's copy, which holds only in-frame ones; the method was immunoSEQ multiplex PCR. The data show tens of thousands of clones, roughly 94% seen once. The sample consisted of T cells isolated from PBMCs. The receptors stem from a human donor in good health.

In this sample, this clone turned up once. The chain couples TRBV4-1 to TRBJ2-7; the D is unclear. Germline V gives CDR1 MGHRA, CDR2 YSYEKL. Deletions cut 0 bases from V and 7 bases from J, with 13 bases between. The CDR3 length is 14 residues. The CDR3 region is CASSQDQILREQYF. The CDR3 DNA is TGCGCCAGCAGCCAAGATCAAATTCTACGAGAGCAGTACTTC.

CDR3: CASSGQGLGGYTF. The CDR3 nucleotides are TGTGCCAGTAGTGGACAGGGGCTAGGTGGCTACACCTTC. J is TRBJ1-2 and V is TRBV19, with 9 positions matching TRBD1. With 5 bases clipped from V and 7 bases from J, the junction kept 5 bases outside the gene matches. CDR1 is LNHDA and CDR2 is SQIVND in the germline V gene (reference sequence). The CDR3 has 13 residues.

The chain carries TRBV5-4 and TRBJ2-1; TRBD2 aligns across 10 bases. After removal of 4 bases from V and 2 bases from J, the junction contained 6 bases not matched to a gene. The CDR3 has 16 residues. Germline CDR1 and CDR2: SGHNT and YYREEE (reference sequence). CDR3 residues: CASSPTLAGAYNEQFF. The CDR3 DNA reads TGTGCCAGCAGCCCCACCCTAGCGGGAGCCTACAATGAGCAGTTCTTC.

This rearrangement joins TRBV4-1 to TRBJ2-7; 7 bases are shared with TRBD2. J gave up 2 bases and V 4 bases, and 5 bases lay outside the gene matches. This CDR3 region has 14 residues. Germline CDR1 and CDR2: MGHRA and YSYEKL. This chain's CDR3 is CASSLSGTTYEQYF. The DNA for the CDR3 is TGCGCCAGCAGCCTGTCCGGGACTACCTACGAGCAGTACTTC.

In DNA form, the CDR3 reads TGCGCCAGCAGCACAGGGACAGGGGGCCAAGAGACCCAGTACTTC. It specifies CASSTGTGGQETQYF. The chain carries TRBV5-1 and TRBJ2-5; 11 nucleotides line up with TRBD1. Per germline, CDR1 SGHRS and CDR2 YFSETQ. The CDR3 is 15 amino acids. J was trimmed by 1 base and V by 4 bases; bases with no gene match: 3.

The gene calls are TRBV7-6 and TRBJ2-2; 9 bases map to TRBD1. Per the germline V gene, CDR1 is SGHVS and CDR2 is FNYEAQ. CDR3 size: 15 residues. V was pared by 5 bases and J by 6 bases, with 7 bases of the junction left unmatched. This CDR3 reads CASSAGQGLAGELFF. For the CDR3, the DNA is TGTGCCAGCAGCGCCGGACAGGGGCTTGCCGGGGAGCTGTTTTTT.

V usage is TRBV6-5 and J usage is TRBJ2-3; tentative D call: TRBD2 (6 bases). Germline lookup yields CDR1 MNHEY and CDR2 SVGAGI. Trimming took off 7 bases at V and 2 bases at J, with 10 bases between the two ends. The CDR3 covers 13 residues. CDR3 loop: CASNGGTTDTQYF. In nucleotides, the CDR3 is TGTGCCAGCAATGGCGGGACCACAGATACGCAGTATTTT.

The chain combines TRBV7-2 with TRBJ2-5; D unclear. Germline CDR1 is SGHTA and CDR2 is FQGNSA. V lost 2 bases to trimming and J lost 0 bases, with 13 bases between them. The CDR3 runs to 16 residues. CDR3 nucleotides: TGTGCCAGCAGCTTATCTGGGCAGTTGTACCAAGAGACCCAGTACTTC. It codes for CASSLSGQLYQETQYF.

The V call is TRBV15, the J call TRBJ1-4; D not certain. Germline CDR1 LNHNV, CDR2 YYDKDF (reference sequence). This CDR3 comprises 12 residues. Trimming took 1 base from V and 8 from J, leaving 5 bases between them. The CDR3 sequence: CATSRVKEKLFF. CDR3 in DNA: TGTGCCACCAGCAGAGTCAAAGAAAAACTGTTTTTT.

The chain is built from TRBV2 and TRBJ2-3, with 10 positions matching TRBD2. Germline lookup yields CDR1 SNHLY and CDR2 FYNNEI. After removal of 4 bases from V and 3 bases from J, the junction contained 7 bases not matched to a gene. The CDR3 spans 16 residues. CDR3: CASSGTLAGATDTQYF. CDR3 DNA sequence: TGTGCCAGCAGTGGGACCCTAGCGGGAGCTACAGATACGCAGTATTTT.

CDR3 nucleotide sequence: TGTGCCAGCAGCCCGACAGGGGCCGGGGAAAAACTGTTTTTT. Translating gives CASSPTGAGEKLFF. The V gene is TRBV9, the J gene TRBJ1-4, with 8 bases aligning to TRBD1. Germline assignment: CDR1 SGDLS and CDR2 YYNGEE. V dropped 4 bases and J dropped 8; count of bases not matched to a gene: 7. CDR3 length equals 14 residues.

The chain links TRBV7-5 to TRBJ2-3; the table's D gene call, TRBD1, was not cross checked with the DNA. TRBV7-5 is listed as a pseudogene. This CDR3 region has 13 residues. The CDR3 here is CVRSSGMVNTQYF. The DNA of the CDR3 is TGTGTCAGAAGCTCAGGGATGGTGAATACGCAGTATTTT.

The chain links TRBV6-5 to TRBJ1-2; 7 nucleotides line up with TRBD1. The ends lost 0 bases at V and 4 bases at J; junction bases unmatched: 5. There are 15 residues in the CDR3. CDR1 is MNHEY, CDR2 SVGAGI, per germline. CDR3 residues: CASSYSAQGTYGYTF. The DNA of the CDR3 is TGTGCCAGCAGTTACTCAGCACAGGGGACCTATGGCTACACCTTC.

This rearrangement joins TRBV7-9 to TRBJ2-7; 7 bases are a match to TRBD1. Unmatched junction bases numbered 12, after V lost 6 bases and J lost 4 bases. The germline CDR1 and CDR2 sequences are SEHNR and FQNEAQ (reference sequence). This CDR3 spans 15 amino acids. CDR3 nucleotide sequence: TGTGCCAGCAGGTCCGGGACAGCGTCCCTTTACGAGCAGTACTTC. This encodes CASRSGTASLYEQYF. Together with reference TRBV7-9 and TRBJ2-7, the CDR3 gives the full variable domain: DTGVSQNPRHKITKRGQNVTFRCDPISEHNRLYWYRQTLGQGPEFLTYFQNEAQLEKSRLLSDRFSAERPKGSFSTLEIQRTEQGDSAMYLCASRSGTASLYEQYFGPGTRLTVT.

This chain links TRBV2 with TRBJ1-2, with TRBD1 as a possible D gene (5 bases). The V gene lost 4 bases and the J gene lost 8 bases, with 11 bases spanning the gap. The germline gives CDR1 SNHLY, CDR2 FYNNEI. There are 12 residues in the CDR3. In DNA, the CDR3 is TGTGCCAGCAGTGCCGGGGGAGGAGGCTACACCTTC. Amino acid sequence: CASSAGGGGYTF.

Written as DNA, the CDR3 is TGTGCCAGCAGTCCTCAGACAGAGGCCTGGACCCAGTACTTC. Translating gives CASSPQTEAWTQYF. The genes are TRBV2 and TRBJ2-5; D is perhaps TRBD1 (5 bases). V shed 5 bases and J shed 7 bases, with 17 bases lying between them. The germline gives CDR1 SNHLY, CDR2 FYNNEI. This CDR3 spans 14 amino acids. Based on the CDR3 plus reference TRBV2 and TRBJ2-5, the full variable domain is EPEVTQTPSHQVTQMGQEVILRCVPISNHLYFYWYRQILGQKVEFLVSFYNNEISEKSEIFDDQFSVERPDGSNFTLKIRSTKLEDSAMYFCASSPQTEAWTQYFGPGTRLLVL.

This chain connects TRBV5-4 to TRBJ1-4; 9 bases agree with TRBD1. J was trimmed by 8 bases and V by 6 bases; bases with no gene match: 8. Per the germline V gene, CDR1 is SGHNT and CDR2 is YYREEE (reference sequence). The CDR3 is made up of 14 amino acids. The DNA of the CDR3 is TGTGCCAGCACCCATTCGGACAGGGGCGAAAAACTGTTTTTT. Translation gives CASTHSDRGEKLFF.

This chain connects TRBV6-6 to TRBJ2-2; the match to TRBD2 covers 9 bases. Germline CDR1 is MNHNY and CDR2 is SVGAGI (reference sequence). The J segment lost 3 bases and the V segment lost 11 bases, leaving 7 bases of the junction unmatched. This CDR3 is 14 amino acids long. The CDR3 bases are TGTGCCGGACGCGGGGGGGACGACACCGGGGAGCTGTTTTTT. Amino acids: CAGRGGDDTGELFF.

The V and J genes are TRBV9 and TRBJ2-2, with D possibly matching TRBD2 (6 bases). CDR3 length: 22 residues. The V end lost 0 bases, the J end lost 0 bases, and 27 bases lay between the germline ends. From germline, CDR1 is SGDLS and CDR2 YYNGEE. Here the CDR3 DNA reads TGTGCCAGCAGCGTAGCTACTGGGGTCTTGCTAGCGCGAGATACGAACACCGGGGAGCTGTTTTTT. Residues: CASSVATGVLLARDTNTGELFF. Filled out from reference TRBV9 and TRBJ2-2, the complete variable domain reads DSGVTQTPKHLITATGQRVTLRCSPRSGDLSVYWYQQSLDQGLQFLIQYYNGEERAKGNILERFSAQQFPDLHSELNLSSLELGDSALYFCASSVATGVLLARDTNTGELFFGEGSRLTVL.

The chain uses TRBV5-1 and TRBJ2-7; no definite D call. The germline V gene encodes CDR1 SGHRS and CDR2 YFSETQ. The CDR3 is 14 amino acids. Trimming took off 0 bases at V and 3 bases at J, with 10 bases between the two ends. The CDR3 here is CASSLVRINYEQYF. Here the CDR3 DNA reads TGCGCCAGCAGCTTGGTGAGAATCAACTACGAGCAGTACTTC.

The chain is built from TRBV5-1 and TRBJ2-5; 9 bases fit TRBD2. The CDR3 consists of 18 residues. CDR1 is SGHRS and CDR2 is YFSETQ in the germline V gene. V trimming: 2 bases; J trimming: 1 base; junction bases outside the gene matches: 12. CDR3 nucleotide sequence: TGCGCCAGCAGCTTTGAGGCCCAAGCGGGGGGTTTCCAAGAGACCCAGTACTTC. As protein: CASSFEAQAGGFQETQYF.

The CDR3 reads CASSLEAGLNQPQHF. CDR3 DNA: TGTGCCAGCAGCTTAGAAGCAGGGCTGAATCAGCCCCAGCATTTT. The V gene is TRBV7-6, the J gene TRBJ1-5; TRBD1 might be the D (5 bases). The ends were cut back, 1 base at V and 4 bases at J, with 11 bases in the middle. The CDR3 spans 15 residues. Germline-derived CDR1 and CDR2 are SGHVS and FNYEAQ.

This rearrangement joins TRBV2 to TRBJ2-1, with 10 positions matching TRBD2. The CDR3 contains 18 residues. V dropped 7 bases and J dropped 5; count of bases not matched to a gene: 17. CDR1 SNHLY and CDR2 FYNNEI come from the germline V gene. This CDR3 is CASNVRTSGTYINNEQFF. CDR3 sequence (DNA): TGTGCCAGCAATGTCCGGACTAGCGGAACATACATTAACAATGAGCAGTTCTTC.

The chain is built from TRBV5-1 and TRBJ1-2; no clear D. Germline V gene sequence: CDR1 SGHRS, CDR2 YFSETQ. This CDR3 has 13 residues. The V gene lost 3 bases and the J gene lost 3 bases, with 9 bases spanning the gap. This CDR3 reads CASSSEPYYGYTF. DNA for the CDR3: TGCGCCAGCAGCTCCGAGCCCTACTATGGCTACACCTTC.

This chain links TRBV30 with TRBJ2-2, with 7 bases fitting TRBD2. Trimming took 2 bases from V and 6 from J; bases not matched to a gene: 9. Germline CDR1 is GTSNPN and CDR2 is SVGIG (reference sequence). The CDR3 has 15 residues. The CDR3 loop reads CAWSRGGDSAGELFF. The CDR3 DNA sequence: TGTGCCTGGAGTCGGGGAGGGGATTCGGCCGGGGAGCTGTTTTTT. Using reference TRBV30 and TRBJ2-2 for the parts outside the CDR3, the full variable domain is SQTIHQWPATLVQPVGSPLSLECTVEGTSNPNLYWYRQAAGRGLQLLFYSVGIGQISSEVPQNLSASRPQDRQFILSSKKLLLSDSGFYLCAWSRGGDSAGELFFGEGSRLTVL.

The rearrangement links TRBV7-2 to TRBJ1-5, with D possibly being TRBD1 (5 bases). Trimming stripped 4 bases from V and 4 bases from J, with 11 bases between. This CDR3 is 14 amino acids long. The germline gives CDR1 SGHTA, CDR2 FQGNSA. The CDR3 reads CASSSGLQNQPQHF. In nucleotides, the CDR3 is TGTGCCAGCAGCTCGGGACTCCAGAATCAGCCCCAGCATTTT.

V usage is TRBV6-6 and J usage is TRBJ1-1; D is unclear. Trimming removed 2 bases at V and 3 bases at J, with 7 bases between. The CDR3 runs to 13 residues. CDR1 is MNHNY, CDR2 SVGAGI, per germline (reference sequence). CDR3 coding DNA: TGTGCCAGCAGTTACGGGCGGGACACTGAAGCTTTCTTT. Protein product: CASSYGRDTEAFF.

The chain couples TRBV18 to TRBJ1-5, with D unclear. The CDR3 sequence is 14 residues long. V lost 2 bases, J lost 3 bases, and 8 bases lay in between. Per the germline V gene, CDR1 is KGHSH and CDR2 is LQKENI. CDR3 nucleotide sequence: TGTGCCAGCTCACCAGAGGCAGCCAATCAGCCCCAGCATTTT. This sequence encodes CASSPEAANQPQHF.

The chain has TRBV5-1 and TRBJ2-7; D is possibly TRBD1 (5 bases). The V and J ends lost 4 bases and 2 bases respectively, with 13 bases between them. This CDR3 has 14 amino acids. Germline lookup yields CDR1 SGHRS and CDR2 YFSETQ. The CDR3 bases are TGCGCCAGCAGCCCGAGGCAGGGAACCTACGAGCAGTACTTC. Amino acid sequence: CASSPRQGTYEQYF.

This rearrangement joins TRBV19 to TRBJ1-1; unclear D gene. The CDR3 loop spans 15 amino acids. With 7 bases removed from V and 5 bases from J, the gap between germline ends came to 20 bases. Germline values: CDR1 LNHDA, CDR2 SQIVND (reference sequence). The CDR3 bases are TGTGCCAGTATGAGCGGGTATGGGTCGAGGACTGAAGCTTTCTTT. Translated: CASMSGYGSRTEAFF.

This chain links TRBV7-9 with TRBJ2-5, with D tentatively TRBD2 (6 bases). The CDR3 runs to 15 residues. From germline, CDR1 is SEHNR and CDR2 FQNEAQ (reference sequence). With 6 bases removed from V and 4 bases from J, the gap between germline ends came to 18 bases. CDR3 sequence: CASSLGLRTRETQYF. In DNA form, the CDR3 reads TGTGCCAGCAGTTTGGGACTCAGAACGCGAGAGACCCAGTACTTC.

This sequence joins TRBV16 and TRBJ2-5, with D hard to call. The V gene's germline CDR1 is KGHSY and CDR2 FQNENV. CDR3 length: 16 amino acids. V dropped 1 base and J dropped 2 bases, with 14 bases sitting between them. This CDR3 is CASSQLGSGEQETQYF. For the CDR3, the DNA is TGTGCCAGCAGCCAATTAGGTTCTGGAGAACAAGAGACCCAGTACTTC.